These T cell receptor beta chains were read from a single sample in a study of cytomegalovirus exposure and HLA in healthy donors. Only in-frame clones appear in the TCRdb table, and some are missing; sequencing was by immunoSEQ multiplex PCR. The profile shows 100,000 to 150,000 clones, about 80% of them singletons. Sequences were obtained from PBMCs. These receptors came from a boy aged 2-15 years in good health and CMV-seronegative. CDR3s include the opening cysteine and the closing phenylalanine or tryptophan. Fields, in order: clone size, J gene, V gene, CDR3 protein. A row's size may be missing; if present it is once, few, many or a size class.

size: .
J: TRBJ2-3
V: TRBV6-1
CDR3: CASSDWAGVLGADTQYF

size: .
J: TRBJ2-1
V: TRBV19
CDR3: CASSIVANYNEQFF

size: .
J: TRBJ1-5
V: TRBV2
CDR3: CASSGPPAAGNQPQHF

size: .
J: TRBJ2-1
V: TRBV10-3
CDR3: CAISGRTSGMGDNEQFF

size: .
J: TRBJ1-3
V: TRBV11-2
CDR3: CASSLAGVDPTPGNTIYF

size: .
J: TRBJ2-2
V: TRBV7-9
CDR3: CASRGPRTGLTGELFF

size: once
J: TRBJ1-1
V: TRBV19
CDR3: CASSMSGWNTEAFF

size: .
J: TRBJ1-5
V: TRBV18
CDR3: CASSPGTNPNQPQHF

size: .
J: TRBJ2-1
V: TRBV7-3
CDR3: CASSLTGLAGADEQFF

size: .
J: TRBJ1-2
V: TRBV2
CDR3: CASSPQGDGYTF

size: .
J: TRBJ1-1
V: TRBV14
CDR3: CASSQVDTNTEAFF

size: .
J: TRBJ1-1
V: TRBV19
CDR3: CASSRDSEMNTEAFF

size: .
J: TRBJ2-7
V: TRBV6-5
CDR3: CASSYSTGAHEQYF

size: .
J: TRBJ1-1
V: TRBV18
CDR3: CASSRTPGQGATEAFF

size: once
J: TRBJ2-2
V: TRBV4-1
CDR3: CASSHPGTGTNTGELFF

size: .
J: TRBJ1-5
V: TRBV5-6
CDR3: CASSSSPPHSNQPQHF

size: .
J: TRBJ1-1
V: TRBV6-6
CDR3: CASRGLQPGVAFF

size: .
J: TRBJ1-2
V: TRBV7-9
CDR3: CASSSTFDSYGYTF

size: .
J: TRBJ1-2
V: TRBV6-5
CDR3: CASWAQNYGYTF

size: .
J: TRBJ2-7
V: TRBV5-6
CDR3: CASSSGTGLYEQYF

size: few
J: TRBJ2-3
V: TRBV30
CDR3: CAGEVFSGSLTDTQYF

size: .
J: TRBJ1-1
V: TRBV4-2
CDR3: CASSQAQSDRGREAFF

size: .
J: TRBJ1-2
V: TRBV29-1
CDR3: CSVVGAGGSYTF